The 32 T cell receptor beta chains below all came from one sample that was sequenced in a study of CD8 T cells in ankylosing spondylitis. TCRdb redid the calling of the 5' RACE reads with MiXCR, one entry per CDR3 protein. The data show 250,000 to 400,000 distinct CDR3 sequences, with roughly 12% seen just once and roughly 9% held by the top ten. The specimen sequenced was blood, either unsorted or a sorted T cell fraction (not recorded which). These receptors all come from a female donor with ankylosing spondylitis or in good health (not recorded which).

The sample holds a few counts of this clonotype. CDR3 amino acids: CSAMRVGQETQYF. The DNA of the CDR3 is TGCAGTGCTATGCGTGTCGGCCAAGAGACCCAGTACTTC. This chain connects TRBV20-1 to TRBJ2-5; unclear D gene. Germline assignment: CDR1 DFQATT and CDR2 SNEGSKA (reference sequence). The CDR3 is 13 amino acids. V lost 4 bases, J lost 1 base, and 10 bases lay in between.

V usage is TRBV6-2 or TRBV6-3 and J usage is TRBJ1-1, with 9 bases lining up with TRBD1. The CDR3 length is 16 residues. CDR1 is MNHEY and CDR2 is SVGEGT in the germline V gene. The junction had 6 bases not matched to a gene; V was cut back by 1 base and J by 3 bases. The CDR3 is CASSYLLRTGDTEAFF. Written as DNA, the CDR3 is TGTGCCAGCAGTTACTTACTCAGGACAGGGGACACTGAAGCTTTCTTT.

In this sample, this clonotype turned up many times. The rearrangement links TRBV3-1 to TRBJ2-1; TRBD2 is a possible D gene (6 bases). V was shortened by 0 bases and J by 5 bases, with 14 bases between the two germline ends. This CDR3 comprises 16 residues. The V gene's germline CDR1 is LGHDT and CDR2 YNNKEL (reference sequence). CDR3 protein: CASSQDLWGGNNEQFF. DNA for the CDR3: TGTGCCAGCAGCCAAGACTTGTGGGGCGGGAACAATGAGCAGTTCTTC.

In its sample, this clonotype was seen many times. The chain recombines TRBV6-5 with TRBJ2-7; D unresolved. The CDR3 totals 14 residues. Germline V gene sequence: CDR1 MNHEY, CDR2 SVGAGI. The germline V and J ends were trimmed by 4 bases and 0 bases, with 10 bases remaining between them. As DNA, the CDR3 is TGTGCCAGCAGTTCCCCCAAGGGCTCCTACGAGCAGTACTTC. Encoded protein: CASSSPKGSYEQYF.

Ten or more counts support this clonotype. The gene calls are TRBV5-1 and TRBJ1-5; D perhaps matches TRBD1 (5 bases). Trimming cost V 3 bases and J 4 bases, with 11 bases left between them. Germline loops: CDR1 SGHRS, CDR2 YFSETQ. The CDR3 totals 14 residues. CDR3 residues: CASSSFWGNQPQHF. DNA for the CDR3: TGCGCCAGCAGCTCCTTTTGGGGGAATCAGCCCCAGCATTTT.

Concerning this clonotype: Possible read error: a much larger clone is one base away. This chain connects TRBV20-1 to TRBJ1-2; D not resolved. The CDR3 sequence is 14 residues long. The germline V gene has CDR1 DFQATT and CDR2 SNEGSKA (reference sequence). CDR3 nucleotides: TGCAGTGCCCCCGCCGGCGGTAAACTCTATGGCTACTCCTTC. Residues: CSAPAGGKLYGYSF.

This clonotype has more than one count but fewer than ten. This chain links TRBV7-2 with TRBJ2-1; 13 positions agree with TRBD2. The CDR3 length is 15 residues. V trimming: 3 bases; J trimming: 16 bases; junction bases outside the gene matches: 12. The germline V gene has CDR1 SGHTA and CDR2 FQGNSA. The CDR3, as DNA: TGTGCCAGCAGCTTTGCTGGACTAGCGGGGGAAGCGCTATTCTTC. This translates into CASSFAGLAGEALFF.

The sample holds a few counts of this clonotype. CDR3 residues: CASRQGGVGNQPQHF. For the CDR3, the DNA is TGTGCCAGTAGGCAGGGCGGGGTAGGCAATCAGCCCCAGCATTTT. J is TRBJ1-5 and V is TRBV19; TRBD1 might be the D (5 bases). Germline CDR1 and CDR2: LNHDA and SQIVND (reference sequence). Trimming left V 6 bases short and J 2 bases short, with 14 bases between. The CDR3 runs to 15 residues.

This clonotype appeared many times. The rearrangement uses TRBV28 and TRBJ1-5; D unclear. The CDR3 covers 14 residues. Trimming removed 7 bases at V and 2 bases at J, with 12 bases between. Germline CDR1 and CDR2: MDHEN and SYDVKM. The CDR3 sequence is CASTLLRGNQPQHF. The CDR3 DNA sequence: TGTGCCAGCACCCTTTTGCGAGGCAATCAGCCCCAGCATTTT.

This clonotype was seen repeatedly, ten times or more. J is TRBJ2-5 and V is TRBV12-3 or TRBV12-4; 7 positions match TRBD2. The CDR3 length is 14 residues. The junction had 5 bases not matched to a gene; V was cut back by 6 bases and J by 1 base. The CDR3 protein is CASRPGTTQETQYF. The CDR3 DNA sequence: TGTGCCAGCAGGCCAGGGACTACCCAAGAGACCCAGTACTTC.

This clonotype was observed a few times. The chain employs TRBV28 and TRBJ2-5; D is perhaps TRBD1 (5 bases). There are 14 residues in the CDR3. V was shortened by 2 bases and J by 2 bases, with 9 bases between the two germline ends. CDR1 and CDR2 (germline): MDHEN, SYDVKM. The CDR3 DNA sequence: TGTGCCAGCAGTTTAATGACAGAGCAAGAGACCCAGTACTTC. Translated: CASSLMTEQETQYF.

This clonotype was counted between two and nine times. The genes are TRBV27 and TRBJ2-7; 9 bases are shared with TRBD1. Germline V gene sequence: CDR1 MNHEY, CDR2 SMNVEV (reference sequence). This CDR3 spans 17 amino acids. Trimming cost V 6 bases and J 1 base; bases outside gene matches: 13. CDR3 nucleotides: TGTGCCAGCAGCGCGAGCGCAGTGGGGACAGGGTCCTACGAGCAGTACTTC. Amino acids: CASSASAVGTGSYEQYF.

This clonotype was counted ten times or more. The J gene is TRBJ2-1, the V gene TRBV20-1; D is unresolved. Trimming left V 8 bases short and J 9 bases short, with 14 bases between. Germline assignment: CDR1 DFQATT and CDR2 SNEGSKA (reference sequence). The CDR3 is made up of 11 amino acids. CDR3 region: CSSNRRVEQFF. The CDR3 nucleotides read TGCAGTTCCAACAGACGGGTTGAGCAGTTCTTC.

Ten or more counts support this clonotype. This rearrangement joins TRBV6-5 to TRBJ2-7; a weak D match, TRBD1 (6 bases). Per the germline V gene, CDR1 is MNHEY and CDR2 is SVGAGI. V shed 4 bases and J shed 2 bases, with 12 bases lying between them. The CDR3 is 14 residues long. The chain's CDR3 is CASSLLTGAYEQYF. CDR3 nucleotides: TGTGCCAGCAGTTTACTGACAGGAGCCTACGAGCAGTACTTC.

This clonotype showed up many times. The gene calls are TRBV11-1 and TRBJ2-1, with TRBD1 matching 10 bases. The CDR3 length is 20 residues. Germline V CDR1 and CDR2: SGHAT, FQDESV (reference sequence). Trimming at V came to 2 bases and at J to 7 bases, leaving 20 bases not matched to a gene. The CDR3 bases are TGTGCCAGCAGCTTAATCTGGGACAGGGGCCTGGAAAAGCGTCCAAATGAGCAGTTCTTC. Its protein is CASSLIWDRGLEKRPNEQFF.

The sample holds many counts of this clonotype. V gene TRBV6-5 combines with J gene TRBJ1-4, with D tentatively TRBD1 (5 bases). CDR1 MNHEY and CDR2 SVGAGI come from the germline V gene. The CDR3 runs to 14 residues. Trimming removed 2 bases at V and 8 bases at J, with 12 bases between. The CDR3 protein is CASSYGGTREKLFF. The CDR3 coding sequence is TGTGCCAGCAGTTACGGTGGGACCAGGGAAAAACTGTTTTTT.

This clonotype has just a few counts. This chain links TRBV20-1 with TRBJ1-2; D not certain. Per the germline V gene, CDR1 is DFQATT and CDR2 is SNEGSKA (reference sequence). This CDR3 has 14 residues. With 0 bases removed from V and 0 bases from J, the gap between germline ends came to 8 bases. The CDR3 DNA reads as TGCAGTGCTAGAGAGGCAGGTACTAACTATGGCTACACCTTC. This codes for CSAREAGTNYGYTF.

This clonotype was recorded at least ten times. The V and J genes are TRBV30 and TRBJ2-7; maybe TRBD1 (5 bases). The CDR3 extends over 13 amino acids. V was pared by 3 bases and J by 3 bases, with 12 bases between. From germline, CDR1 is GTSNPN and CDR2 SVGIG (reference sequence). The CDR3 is CAWRRGSNYEQYF. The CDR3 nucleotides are TGTGCCTGGAGAAGGGGATCCAACTACGAGCAGTACTTC.

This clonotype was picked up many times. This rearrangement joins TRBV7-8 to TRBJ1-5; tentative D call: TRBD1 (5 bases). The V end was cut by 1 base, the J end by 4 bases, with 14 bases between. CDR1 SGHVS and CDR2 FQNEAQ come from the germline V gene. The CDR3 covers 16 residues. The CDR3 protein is CASSLGTGGGNQPQHF. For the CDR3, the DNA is TGTGCCAGCAGCTTAGGAACAGGTGGTGGGAATCAGCCCCAGCATTTT.

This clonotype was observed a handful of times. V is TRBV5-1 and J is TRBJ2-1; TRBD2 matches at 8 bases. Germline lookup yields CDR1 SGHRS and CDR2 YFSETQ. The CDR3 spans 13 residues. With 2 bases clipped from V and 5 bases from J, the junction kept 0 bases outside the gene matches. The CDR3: CASSFSGNNEQFF. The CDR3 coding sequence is TGCGCCAGCAGCTTTAGCGGGAACAATGAGCAGTTCTTC.

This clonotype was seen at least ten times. This chain's CDR3 is CSAGGRRETDTQYF. The DNA for the CDR3 is TGCAGCGCAGGGGGACGAAGAGAGACAGATACGCAGTATTTT. The J gene is TRBJ2-3, the V gene TRBV29-1, with 7 bases identical to TRBD1. Germline values: CDR1 SQVTM, CDR2 ANQGSEA. This CDR3 has 14 amino acids. Trimming cost V 7 bases and J 3 bases; bases outside gene matches: 10.

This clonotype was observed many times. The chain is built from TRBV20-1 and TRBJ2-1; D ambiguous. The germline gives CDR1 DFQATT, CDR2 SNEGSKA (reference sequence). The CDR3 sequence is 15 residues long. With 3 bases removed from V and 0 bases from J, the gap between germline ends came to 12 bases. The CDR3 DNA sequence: TGCAGTGCTAGGCTGGCGGCTAGCTCCTACAATGAGCAGTTCTTC. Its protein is CSARLAASSYNEQFF.

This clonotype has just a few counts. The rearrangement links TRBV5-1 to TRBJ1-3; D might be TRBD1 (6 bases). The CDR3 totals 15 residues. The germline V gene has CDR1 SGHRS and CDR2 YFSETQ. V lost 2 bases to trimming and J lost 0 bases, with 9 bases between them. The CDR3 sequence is CASSLTGSSGNTIYF. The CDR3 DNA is TGCGCCAGCAGCTTAACAGGGAGCTCTGGAAACACCATATATTTT.

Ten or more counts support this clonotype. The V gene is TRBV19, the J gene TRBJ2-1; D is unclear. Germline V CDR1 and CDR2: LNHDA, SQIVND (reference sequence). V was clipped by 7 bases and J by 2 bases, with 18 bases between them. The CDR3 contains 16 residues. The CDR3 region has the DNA TGTGCCAGTACTGTAATCTTGATTGTCCCCTACAATGAGCAGTTCTTC. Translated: CASTVILIVPYNEQFF.

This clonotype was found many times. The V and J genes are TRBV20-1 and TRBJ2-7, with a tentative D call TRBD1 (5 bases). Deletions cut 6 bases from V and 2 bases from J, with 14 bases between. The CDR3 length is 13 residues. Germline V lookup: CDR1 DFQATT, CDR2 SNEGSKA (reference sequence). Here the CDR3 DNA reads TGCAGTGCCCCAGGACGGACAACCTACGAGCAGTACTTC. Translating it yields CSAPGRTTYEQYF.

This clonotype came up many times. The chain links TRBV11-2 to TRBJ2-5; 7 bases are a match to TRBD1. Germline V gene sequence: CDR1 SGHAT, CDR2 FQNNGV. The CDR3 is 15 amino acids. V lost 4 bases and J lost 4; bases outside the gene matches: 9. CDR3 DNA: TGTGCCAGCAGCTCCCCGACAGGGATCTCAGAGACCCAGTACTTC. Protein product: CASSSPTGISETQYF.

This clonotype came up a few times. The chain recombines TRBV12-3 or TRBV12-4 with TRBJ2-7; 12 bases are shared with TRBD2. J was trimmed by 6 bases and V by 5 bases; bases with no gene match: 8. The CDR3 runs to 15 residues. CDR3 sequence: CASSQTSGGFGEQYF. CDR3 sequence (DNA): TGTGCCAGCAGTCAGACTAGCGGGGGCTTCGGCGAGCAGTACTTC.

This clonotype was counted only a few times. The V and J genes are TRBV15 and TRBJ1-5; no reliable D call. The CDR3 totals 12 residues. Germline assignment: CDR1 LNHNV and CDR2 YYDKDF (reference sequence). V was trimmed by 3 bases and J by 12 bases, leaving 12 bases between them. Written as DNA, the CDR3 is TGTGCCACCAGCAGTGACCCCGGGCTCCAGCATTTT. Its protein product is CATSSDPGLQHF.

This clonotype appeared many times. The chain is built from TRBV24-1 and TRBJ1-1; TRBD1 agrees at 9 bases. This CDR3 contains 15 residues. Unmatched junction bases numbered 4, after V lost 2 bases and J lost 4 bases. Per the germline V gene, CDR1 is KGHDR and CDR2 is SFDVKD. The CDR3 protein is CATSDSTGGRTEAFF. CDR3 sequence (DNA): TGTGCCACCAGTGATTCGACAGGGGGTCGCACTGAAGCTTTCTTT.

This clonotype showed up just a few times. The CDR3: CASSGRDSSVYEQYF. CDR3 DNA sequence: TGTGCCAGCAGCGGCCGGGACTCGAGCGTGTACGAGCAGTACTTC. The chain joins TRBV5-5 to TRBJ2-7; D is possibly TRBD2 (6 bases). The germline V gene has CDR1 SGHKS and CDR2 YYEKEE (reference sequence). The CDR3 runs to 15 residues. The V and J ends lost 4 bases and 4 bases respectively, with 18 bases between them. Full variable domain (remainder filled in from reference TRBV5-5 and TRBJ2-7): DAGVTQSPTHLIKTRGQQVTLRCSPISGHKSVSWYQQVLGQGPQFIFQYYEKEERGRGNFPDRFSARQFPNYSSELNVNALLLGDSALYLCASSGRDSSVYEQYFGPGTRLTVT.

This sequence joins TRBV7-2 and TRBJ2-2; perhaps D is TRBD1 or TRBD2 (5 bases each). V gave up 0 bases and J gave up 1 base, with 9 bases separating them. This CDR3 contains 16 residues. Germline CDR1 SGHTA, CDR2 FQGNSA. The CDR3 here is CASSLAWGLNTGELFF. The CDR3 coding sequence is TGTGCCAGCAGCTTAGCTTGGGGGTTGAACACCGGGGAGCTGTTTTTT.

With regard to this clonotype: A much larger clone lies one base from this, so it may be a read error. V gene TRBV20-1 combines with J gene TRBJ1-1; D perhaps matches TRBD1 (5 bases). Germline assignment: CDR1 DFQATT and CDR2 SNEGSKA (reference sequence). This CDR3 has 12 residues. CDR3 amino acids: CPPGRQGGDTFF. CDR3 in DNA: TGCCCCCCGGGCCGGCAGGGCGGTGATACTTTCTTT.